This T cell receptor beta chain emerged from a study of response to subunit inactivated influenza vaccine. Broader study findings: Every seasonal influenza vaccination brings in few new T cells, the authors suggested.

This clonotype was observed at least ten times. Its antigen is still unknown. TCRdb processed the RT-PCR reads anew with MiXCR; each CDR3 protein has one entry. The data contain about 650,000 distinct CDR3 sequences, approximately 14% of them singletons. The V gene lost 3 bases and the J gene lost 4 bases, with 12 bases spanning the gap. In germline, CDR1 is SGHRS, CDR2 YFSETQ. This CDR3 has 14 amino acids. The chain is built from TRBV5-1 and TRBJ2-3, with a tentative D call TRBD2 (5 bases). Sample: PBMCs from blood, taken 12 days after vaccination. The TCR sequence derives from a man between 45 and 60 years old who received an inactivated influenza vaccine. The CDR3, as DNA: TGCGCCAGCAGCTCCGGACTTAGCCCAGATACGCAGTATTTT. It translates to CASSSGLSPDTQYF.